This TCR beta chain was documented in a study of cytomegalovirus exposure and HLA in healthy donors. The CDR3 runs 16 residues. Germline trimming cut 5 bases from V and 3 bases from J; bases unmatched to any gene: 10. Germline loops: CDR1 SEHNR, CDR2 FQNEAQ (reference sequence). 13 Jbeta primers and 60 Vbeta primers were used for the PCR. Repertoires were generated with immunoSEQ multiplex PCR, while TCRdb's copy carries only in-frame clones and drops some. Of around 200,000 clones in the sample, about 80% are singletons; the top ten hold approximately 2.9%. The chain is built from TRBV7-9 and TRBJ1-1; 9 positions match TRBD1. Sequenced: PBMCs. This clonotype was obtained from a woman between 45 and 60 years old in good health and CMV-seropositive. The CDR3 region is CASSPPGTGRDTEAFF. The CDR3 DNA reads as TGTGCCAGCAGCCCGCCCGGGACAGGGAGGGACACTGAAGCTTTCTTT.